One sample yielded the 8 T cell receptor beta chains listed below, sequenced in a study of T cells after posttransplantation cyclophosphamide. The naive gate required viable CD3+CD4+ or CD3+CD8+ cells with CCR7+CD45RA+CD45RO-CD95-CD27+CD28+ phenotype. The assay was immunoSEQ multiplex PCR, and TCRdb's table has in-frame clones only and misses some. The data contain around 20,000 clones, less than 98% of them singletons. The sample taken for sequencing was naive CD4+ T cells sorted from PBMCs. Every receptor here comes from a man aged 50-59 years in good health, CMV-negative, and a related stem cell transplant donor.

V usage is TRBV5-4 and J usage is TRBJ2-5, with D tentatively TRBD2 (5 bases). The V end was cut by 7 bases, the J end by 0 bases, with 7 bases between. Germline values: CDR1 SGHNT, CDR2 YYREEE (reference sequence). The CDR3 consists of 12 residues. The CDR3 nucleotides read TGTGCCAGCCAGGACTACCAAGAGACCCAGTACTTC. Protein product: CASQDYQETQYF.

This chain uses TRBV27 with TRBJ2-3, with 8 bases lining up with TRBD1. Germline lookup yields CDR1 MNHEY and CDR2 SMNVEV (reference sequence). The ends lost 3 bases at V and 5 bases at J; junction bases unmatched: 4. CDR3 length: 14 amino acids. The CDR3 spells CASSFWTGQDTQYF. The CDR3 DNA reads as TGTGCCAGCAGTTTTTGGACAGGGCAAGATACGCAGTATTTT.

This chain joins TRBV28 and TRBJ2-1, with D maybe TRBD2 (6 bases). V lost 7 bases and J 1 base, leaving 11 bases between the germline ends. There are 14 residues in the CDR3. CDR1 is MDHEN and CDR2 is SYDVKM in the germline V gene. Here the CDR3 DNA reads TGTGCCAGCATCCCAGGGAGGTCCTACAATGAGCAGTTCTTC. This encodes CASIPGRSYNEQFF.

The rearrangement links TRBV7-3 to TRBJ2-7; 8 bases agree with TRBD2. The germline gives CDR1 SGHTA, CDR2 FQGTGA. This CDR3 has 14 residues. V lost 5 bases and J lost 7; bases outside the gene matches: 10. This chain's CDR3 is CASSLSSGSGEQYF. CDR3 in DNA: TGTGCCAGCAGCCTCTCTAGCGGGTCGGGAGAGCAGTACTTC.

V gene TRBV20-1 combines with J gene TRBJ2-3, with D unresolved. The CDR3 sequence is 11 residues long. Trimming left V 5 bases short and J 2 bases short, with 5 bases between. The germline gives CDR1 DFQATT, CDR2 SNEGSKA (reference sequence). The DNA for the CDR3 is TGCAGTGCTCTCTACACAGATACGCAGTATTTT. It codes for CSALYTDTQYF.

The genes are TRBV2 and TRBJ2-1; tentatively, D is TRBD2 (5 bases). CDR1 SNHLY and CDR2 FYNNEI come from the germline V gene. CDR3 length: 13 amino acids. The germline V and J ends were trimmed by 10 bases and 9 bases, with 19 bases remaining between them. CDR3 DNA sequence: TGTGCCACCGTGGGAGCGGAGGCGGGTGAGCAGTTCTTC. The encoded protein is CATVGAEAGEQFF.

This rearrangement joins TRBV2 to TRBJ1-2; TRBD1 matches 7 bases. Germline-derived CDR1 and CDR2 are SNHLY and FYNNEI. The CDR3 loop spans 15 amino acids. V gave up 5 bases and J gave up 2 bases; unmatched junction bases: 8. Here the CDR3 DNA reads TGTGCCAGCAGTATACAGACAGGGTACAACTATGGCTACACCTTC. Protein sequence: CASSIQTGYNYGYTF.

The rearrangement joins TRBV9 to TRBJ2-7; D perhaps matches TRBD2 (5 bases). The CDR3 length is 13 residues. V shed 3 bases and J shed 3 bases, with 10 bases lying between them. Germline V gene lookup returns CDR1 SGDLS and CDR2 YYNGEE. CDR3 residues: CASSGGRGYEQYF. The CDR3 DNA sequence: TGTGCCAGCAGCGGCGGACGGGGCTACGAGCAGTACTTC.